The 30 T cell receptor beta chains presented below share a single source sample, sequenced in a study of cytomegalovirus exposure and HLA in healthy donors. PCR amplification relied on 60 Vbeta primers (plus 13 Jbeta primers). Data came from immunoSEQ multiplex PCR; TCRdb stores just in-frame clones and leaves some out. Of 150,000 to 200,000 clones listed, about 62% are singletons. The sequencing sample was made of PBMCs. Receptor source: a man aged 35 to 55 in good health and CMV-seronegative.

In its sample, this clone was seen a few times. The chain is built from TRBV5-1 and TRBJ1-4, with 7 bases matching TRBD1. From germline, CDR1 is SGHRS and CDR2 YFSETQ. This CDR3 has 14 amino acids. Germline trimming cut 4 bases from V and 7 bases from J; bases unmatched to any gene: 7. CDR3 nucleotide sequence: TGCGCCAGCAGCCCGGGACAGAGTTTTGAAAAACTGTTTTTT. It translates to CASSPGQSFEKLFF.

V usage is TRBV6-5 and J usage is TRBJ1-2, with 7 positions matching TRBD1. The CDR3 totals 15 residues. CDR1 MNHEY and CDR2 SVGAGI come from the germline V gene. Germline trimming cut 5 bases from V and 5 bases from J; bases unmatched to any gene: 11. The CDR3 region has the DNA TGTGCCAGCAGTCGGAACGGACAGGAGGGTTATGGCTACACCTTC. Its translation is CASSRNGQEGYGYTF.

This clone occurred a few times. The chain has TRBV19 and TRBJ2-5; D possibly corresponds to TRBD1 (6 bases). The better agreement between TRBJ2-7 and the DNA end casts doubt on the J call. CDR1 is LNHDA and CDR2 is SQIVND in the germline V gene (reference sequence). The CDR3 length is 15 residues. This chain's CDR3 is CASSTLAGATYEQYF. The CDR3 DNA follows: TGTGCCAGTAGTACCCTGGCAGGGGCAACCTACGAGCAGTACTTC.

The chain is built from TRBV7-8 and TRBJ2-1, with TRBD2 identical over 7 bases. V lost 5 bases to trimming and J lost 1 base; unmatched junction nucleotides: 5. Germline lookup yields CDR1 SGHVS and CDR2 FQNEAQ. The CDR3 runs to 15 residues. The CDR3 coding sequence is TGTGCCAGCAGCCGTAGCGGGCTATCCTACAATGAGCAGTTCTTC. Translating it yields CASSRSGLSYNEQFF. Filled out from reference TRBV7-8 and TRBJ2-1, the complete variable domain reads GAGVSQSPRYKVAKRGQDVALRCDPISGHVSLFWYQQALGQGPEFLTYFQNEAQLDKSGLPSDRFFAERPEGSVSTLKIQRTQQEDSAVYLCASSRSGLSYNEQFFGPGTRLTVL.

The gene calls are TRBV5-4 and TRBJ2-1; the D gene is possibly TRBD1 (5 bases). Germline CDR1 reads SGHNT; CDR2 reads YYREEE (reference sequence). This CDR3 spans 15 amino acids. Between the trimmed V and J ends, which lost 0 bases and 4 bases, there was a span of 11 bases. The CDR3 protein is CASSLDQGGYNEQFF. The CDR3 DNA reads TGTGCCAGCAGCTTGGACCAGGGTGGTTACAATGAGCAGTTCTTC.

The chain carries TRBV7-2 and TRBJ2-7; 9 bases align to TRBD1. With V trimmed by 5 bases and J by 4 bases, 9 bases remained unmatched. This CDR3 comprises 15 residues. CDR1 is SGHTA, CDR2 FQGNSA, per germline. CDR3 sequence: CASSPHRTGAYEQYF. CDR3 nucleotides: TGTGCCAGCAGCCCCCACCGGACAGGGGCTTACGAGCAGTACTTC.

The genes are TRBV7-3 and TRBJ2-3; unclear D gene. V gave up 3 bases and J gave up 0 bases, with 7 bases separating them. Per germline, CDR1 SGHTA and CDR2 FQGTGA. The CDR3 spans 14 residues. DNA for the CDR3: TGTGCCAGCAGCTTTGGCCGTAGCACAGATACGCAGTATTTT. Translation gives CASSFGRSTDTQYF.

This chain uses TRBV7-6 with TRBJ1-2, with 10 bases identical to TRBD1. Germline CDR1 SGHVS, CDR2 FNYEAQ. The trim removed 4 bases at V and 7 bases at J, leaving 9 bases unmatched. The CDR3 has 15 residues. CDR3 DNA sequence: TGTGCCAGCAGCTCCCGACAGGGGGCAGAGGGTGGCTACACCTTC. Encoded protein: CASSSRQGAEGGYTF.

There are a few counts of this clone. V is TRBV28 and J is TRBJ1-5; TRBD1 matches 10 bases. Germline V gives CDR1 MDHEN, CDR2 SYDVKM. V shed 6 bases and J 6 bases; nucleotides not matched to a gene: 11. CDR3 length equals 16 residues. CDR3 sequence reads: CASSPRTGGVSQPQHF. CDR3 nucleotide sequence: TGTGCCAGCAGCCCTCGGACAGGGGGAGTTAGTCAGCCCCAGCATTTT.

Only a few counts were recorded for this clone. This chain links TRBV10-1 with TRBJ2-7, with D possibly TRBD1 on 6 matching bases. Germline V CDR1 and CDR2: WNHNN, SYGVQD (reference sequence). V was clipped by 6 bases and J by 3 bases, with 18 bases between them. The CDR3 loop spans 15 amino acids. CDR3 protein: CASRGRGDPLYEQYF. CDR3 in DNA: TGCGCCAGCAGAGGCAGGGGAGACCCGCTCTACGAGCAGTACTTC.

The J gene is TRBJ2-2, the V gene TRBV2, with TRBD2 matching 8 bases. Germline CDR1 reads SNHLY; CDR2 reads FYNNEI. This CDR3 comprises 16 residues. V shed 8 bases and J 5 bases; nucleotides not matched to a gene: 13. The CDR3 nucleotides are TGTGCCAGCTTATACGGGGGGGCTAGGTCGACCGGGGAGCTGTTTTTT. It yields the protein CASLYGGARSTGELFF. The full variable domain, with the rest looked up from reference TRBV2 and TRBJ2-2, is EPEVTQTPSHQVTQMGQEVILRCVPISNHLYFYWYRQILGQKVEFLVSFYNNEISEKSEIFDDQFSVERPDGSNFTLKIRSTKLEDSAMYFCASLYGGARSTGELFFGEGSRLTVL.

V usage is TRBV7-2 and J usage is TRBJ1-4, with D perhaps TRBD1 (5 bases). The CDR3 extends over 14 amino acids. V shed 5 bases and J shed 11 bases, with 18 bases lying between them. The germline gives CDR1 SGHTA, CDR2 FQGNSA. The CDR3, as DNA: TGTGCCAGCAGCGACACCGGCAGGGATGGGAAACTGTTTTTT. Its protein product is CASSDTGRDGKLFF. Looking up the rest from reference TRBV7-2 and TRBJ1-4 gives the full variable domain: GAGVSQSPSNKVTEKGKDVELRCDPISGHTALYWYRQSLGQGLEFLIYFQGNSAPDKSGLPSDRFSAERTGGSVSTLTIQRTQQEDSAVYLCASSDTGRDGKLFFGSGTQLSVL.

V and J are TRBV5-3 and TRBJ2-2; 15 nucleotides match TRBD2. Being an ORF, TRBV5-3 has a function that is uncertain. The CDR3 is made up of 21 amino acids. V dropped 3 bases and J dropped 0; count of bases not matched to a gene: 12. CDR3 protein: CARSSTPGLAGGVANTGELFF. Written as DNA, the CDR3 is TGTGCCAGAAGCTCTACGCCGGGACTAGCGGGAGGAGTGGCGAACACCGGGGAGCTGTTTTTT.

The chain links TRBV5-8 to TRBJ2-1, with TRBD1 identical over 9 bases. Germline CDR1 SGHTS, CDR2 YDEGEE. This CDR3 region has 17 residues. J gave up 3 bases and V 2 bases, and 9 bases lay outside the gene matches. CDR3 amino acids: CASSFIPLGQGYNEQFF. The CDR3 bases are TGTGCCAGCAGCTTCATCCCCTTGGGACAGGGCTACAATGAGCAGTTCTTC.

This clone was seen a single time. The chain has TRBV5-1 and TRBJ2-5, with a tentative D call TRBD1 (6 bases). Germline CDR1 reads SGHRS; CDR2 reads YFSETQ. The V gene lost 0 bases and the J gene lost 2 bases, with 8 bases spanning the gap. The CDR3 is made up of 14 amino acids. The CDR3 DNA follows: TGCGCCAGCAGCTTGGAAGACAGGCAAGAGACCCAGTACTTC. The encoded protein is CASSLEDRQETQYF. Supplemented by reference TRBV5-1 and TRBJ2-5, the full variable domain reads KAGVTQTPRYLIKTRGQQVTLSCSPISGHRSVSWYQQTPGQGLQFLFEYFSETQRNKGNFPGRFSGRQFSNSRSEMNVSTLELGDSALYLCASSLEDRQETQYFGPGTRLLVL.

The V gene is TRBV6-5, the J gene TRBJ1-6; 11 positions agree with TRBD1. The CDR3 consists of 14 residues. Germline values: CDR1 MNHEY, CDR2 SVGAGI. The J segment lost 10 bases and the V segment lost 6 bases, leaving 5 bases of the junction unmatched. The CDR3 reads CASRPGQGESPLHF. CDR3 in DNA: TGTGCCAGCAGGCCGGGACAGGGGGAATCACCCCTCCACTTT.

This clone came up a few times. The chain carries TRBV6-5 and TRBJ1-4; TRBD1 might be the D (6 bases). Germline V lookup: CDR1 MNHEY, CDR2 SVGAGI. CDR3 length: 12 residues. V gave up 8 bases and J gave up 5 bases, with 9 bases separating them. The CDR3 reads CASRTANEKLFF. Here the CDR3 DNA reads TGTGCCAGCCGGACAGCAAATGAAAAACTGTTTTTT.

The CDR3 loop is CASSAKGVAPYEQYF. CDR3 DNA sequence: TGTGCCAGCAGTGCTAAGGGGGTGGCCCCCTACGAGCAGTACTTC. The chain links TRBV6-1 to TRBJ2-5, with a weak D call TRBD1 (6 bases). TRBJ2-7 explains the end of the DNA better; the J call may be wrong. The CDR3 loop spans 15 amino acids. Germline CDR1 and CDR2: MNHNS and SASEGT.

The chain recombines TRBV14 with TRBJ2-7, with TRBD2 identical over 7 bases. From germline, CDR1 is SGHDN and CDR2 FVKESK. The CDR3 contains 14 residues. The V segment lost 5 bases and the J segment 2 bases; nucleotides outside the gene matches: 6. CDR3 region: CASSDPGTTYEQYF. In DNA form, the CDR3 reads TGTGCCAGCAGCGACCCCGGGACTACCTACGAGCAGTACTTC.

This clone was seen a handful of times. This chain links TRBV6-5 with TRBJ1-2; 8 nucleotides match TRBD1. The V gene end was trimmed by 6 bases and the J gene end by 8 bases; junction bases not matched to a gene: 11. In germline, CDR1 is MNHEY, CDR2 SVGAGI. This CDR3 comprises 14 residues. DNA for the CDR3: TGTGCCAGCAGCCTCCGGGACAGGCGGGGCGGCTACACCTTC. Its protein product is CASSLRDRRGGYTF.

The chain links TRBV18 to TRBJ1-2, with 7 positions matching TRBD1. Germline CDR1 is KGHSH and CDR2 is LQKENI. J was trimmed by 3 bases and V by 4 bases; bases with no gene match: 5. The CDR3 is made up of 14 amino acids. The CDR3 nucleotides are TGTGCCAGCTCACTACAGGGGTCCGACTATGGCTACACCTTC. Translated, it gives CASSLQGSDYGYTF.

This sequence joins TRBV28 and TRBJ2-7, with 8 bases lining up with TRBD1. V dropped 8 bases and J dropped 2; count of bases not matched to a gene: 8. CDR1 and CDR2 (germline): MDHEN, SYDVKM. The CDR3 is 14 residues long. The DNA for the CDR3 is TGTGCCAGCCGACGCGGGACAGGCGCCTACGAGCAGTACTTC. This encodes CASRRGTGAYEQYF.

This clone was detected once. The chain combines TRBV29-1 with TRBJ1-2; no definite D call. Germline V gene sequence: CDR1 SQVTM, CDR2 ANQGSEA. Trimming removed 3 bases from V and 8 bases from J, with 10 bases in between. The CDR3 runs 11 residues. The CDR3 region is CSVDPGNGYTF. CDR3 DNA sequence: TGCAGCGTTGATCCGGGTAACGGCTACACCTTC.

V gene TRBV5-1 combines with J gene TRBJ2-7, with TRBD1 matching 9 bases. The CDR3 is 14 residues long. V dropped 4 bases and J dropped 4; count of bases not matched to a gene: 6. CDR1 SGHRS and CDR2 YFSETQ come from the germline V gene. CDR3 region: CASSKPGQGYEQYF. For the CDR3, the DNA is TGCGCCAGCAGCAAACCGGGACAGGGATACGAGCAGTACTTC. The complete variable domain, with remaining parts taken from reference TRBV5-1 and TRBJ2-7, reads KAGVTQTPRYLIKTRGQQVTLSCSPISGHRSVSWYQQTPGQGLQFLFEYFSETQRNKGNFPGRFSGRQFSNSRSEMNVSTLELGDSALYLCASSKPGQGYEQYFGPGTRLTVT.

This clone was seen more than once but under ten times. The V gene is TRBV27, the J gene TRBJ2-5; a possible D gene is TRBD1 (5 bases). Looked up from germline, CDR1 is MNHEY and CDR2 is SMNVEV (reference sequence). Trimming took off 2 bases at V and 5 bases at J, with 18 bases between the two ends. This CDR3 has 16 amino acids. DNA of the CDR3: TGTGCCAGCAGTTTACTTTCCTCGACCGCAGGGGAGACCCAGTACTTC. Translating gives CASSLLSSTAGETQYF.

This clone showed up just a few times. V gene TRBV30 combines with J gene TRBJ1-1; D remains unclear. The CDR3 consists of 15 residues. Germline CDR1 and CDR2: GTSNPN and SVGIG (reference sequence). V lost 0 bases to trimming and J lost 0 bases, with 11 bases between them. CDR3 sequence: CAWSVESGMNTEAFF. CDR3 coding DNA: TGTGCCTGGAGTGTAGAATCGGGAATGAACACTGAAGCTTTCTTT.

Note on this clone: The same CDR3 also results from other DNA sequences found in this sample. CDR3 sequence: CASSFRDRKNQPQHF. The CDR3 region has the DNA TGTGCCAGCAGCTTCCGGGACAGGAAAAATCAGCCCCAGCATTTT. This chain uses TRBV28 with TRBJ1-5, with 8 bases aligning to TRBD1. CDR3 length equals 15 residues. The germline V gene encodes CDR1 MDHEN and CDR2 SYDVKM. V lost 6 bases and J lost 4; bases outside the gene matches: 8.

V usage is TRBV6-5 and J usage is TRBJ2-6; a possible D gene is TRBD1 (5 bases). Germline CDR1 MNHEY, CDR2 SVGAGI. With 4 bases removed from V and 2 bases from J, the gap between germline ends came to 12 bases. The CDR3 spans 16 residues. CDR3 nucleotide sequence: TGTGCCAGCAGTTCCGTAGGGGTCGCTGGGGCCAACGTCCTGACTTTC. Translated: CASSSVGVAGANVLTF.

This rearrangement joins TRBV30 to TRBJ1-2, with TRBD1 matching over 10 bases. The CDR3 is 14 amino acids. CDR1 is GTSNPN, CDR2 SVGIG, per germline (reference sequence). V was pared by 5 bases and J by 5 bases, with 8 bases of the junction left unmatched. This chain's CDR3 is CAWDRGLRGYGYTF. The CDR3, as DNA: TGTGCCTGGGACAGGGGGCTTAGGGGGTATGGCTACACCTTC.

The chain joins TRBV10-3 to TRBJ2-7, with 8 bases fitting TRBD1. V was pared by 0 bases and J by 3 bases, with 4 bases of the junction left unmatched. This CDR3 contains 15 residues. Germline V gene lookup returns CDR1 ENHRY and CDR2 SYGVKD. The CDR3 protein is CAISESPDRDYEQYF. CDR3 sequence (DNA): TGTGCCATCAGTGAGTCGCCGGACAGGGACTACGAGCAGTACTTC.